In this sample, the clone carrying this TCR beta chain turned up once. Its target is unknown. This CDR3 comprises 15 residues. The ends were cut back, 1 base at V and 7 bases at J, with 17 bases in the middle. In germline, CDR1 is SGHAT, CDR2 FQNNGV. This entry belongs to a study of post-analysis software for immune sequencing data. Overall study findings and caveats: The study found TRBV5-6, TRBV5-1 and TRBV20-1 among 5 or 6 TRBV segments more frequent in patients than controls. Normalized Chao1 diversity in multiple sclerosis patients fell significantly below that of controls.

The library was made from cDNA and included unique molecular identifiers. TCRdb re-derived calls from the PCR reads in MiXCR, one entry per CDR3 protein. The repertoire holds 700,000 to 900,000 distinct CDR3 sequences, with roughly 46% as singletons. The chain joins TRBV11-2 to TRBJ2-7; D might be TRBD2 (5 bases). The sample consisted of blood. The receptor comes from a girl aged 5-17 years with multiple sclerosis. This CDR3 is CASSLGSLLVAEQYF. The CDR3 DNA reads TGTGCCAGCAGCTTAGGCTCCCTACTAGTTGCTGAGCAGTACTTC.